Reported below is one T cell receptor (beta chain). The antigen is undetermined. Some clones are missing from TCRdb's copy, which holds only in-frame ones; the method was immunoSEQ multiplex PCR. Of around 34,000 clones in the sample, approximately 87% were seen once. The data were taken from a study of CD8 T cells in acute hepatitis C reinfection. Trimming took 4 bases from V and 4 from J, leaving 14 bases between them. Germline V gene sequence: CDR1 SGHRS, CDR2 YFSETQ. The CDR3 runs to 14 residues. Study-wide findings and caveats: No group differed significantly in the high NS3-1073 repertoire diversity.

Noted time point: naive CD8 control sorted from an acute-time-point sample. The sample taken for sequencing was naive CD8+ T cells from PBMCs. J is TRBJ1-2 and V is TRBV5-1; the D gene is possibly TRBD1 (5 bases). The origin of this receptor is a man in his thirties or forties with chronic hepatitis C. This CDR3 reads CASSLETGSYGYTF. For the CDR3, the DNA is TGCGCCAGCAGCCTGGAAACAGGATCCTATGGCTACACCTTC.